Shown below are 32 T cell receptor beta chains from a single sample sequenced in a study of blood T cell repertoires in COVID-19. Using immunoSEQ multiplex PCR, the repertoire was profiled, and TCRdb retains in-frame clones only, with some absent. Among 200,000 to 300,000 clones listed, around 90% were seen once. The sequencing input was peripheral blood. These receptors all stem from a human donor in a cohort sampled during active COVID-19.

The chain carries TRBV4-1 and TRBJ2-5, with 8 bases identical to TRBD2. The CDR3 has 17 residues. Germline V gene lookup returns CDR1 MGHRA and CDR2 YSYEKL. V shed 4 bases, J shed 2 bases, and the junction held 12 bases outside the gene matches. CDR3 nucleotides: TGCGCCAGCAGCCGACGCCCCACTAGCGGAGTACAAGAGACCCAGTACTTC. This translates into CASSRRPTSGVQETQYF.

This clone has just a few counts. V and J are TRBV18 and TRBJ1-2; D is uncertain. CDR1 is KGHSH, CDR2 LQKENI, per germline. The CDR3 runs to 17 residues. V lost 3 bases, J lost 3 bases, and 20 bases lay in between. CDR3 coding DNA: TGTGCCAGCTCACCTGCGGGCTATCCACTCGGGGACTATGGCTACACCTTC. Protein product: CASSPAGYPLGDYGYTF.

Only a few counts were recorded for this clone. The genes are TRBV9 and TRBJ2-1; D perhaps matches TRBD1 (6 bases). The CDR3 consists of 17 residues. Germline V gives CDR1 SGDLS, CDR2 YYNGEE. Trimming took off 0 bases at V and 8 bases at J, with 21 bases between the two ends. CDR3 sequence: CASSVVYRTANVDEQFF. The CDR3 DNA reads TGTGCCAGCAGCGTAGTCTATAGGACAGCCAATGTTGATGAGCAGTTCTTC.

The table lists this clone with many counts. This chain joins TRBV11-2 and TRBJ1-3, with a weak D call TRBD1 (5 bases). There are 16 residues in the CDR3. The V gene's germline CDR1 is SGHAT and CDR2 FQNNGV. V dropped 4 bases and J dropped 0 bases, with 13 bases sitting between them. Here the CDR3 DNA reads TGTGCCAGCAGCTCCGCCGGGACTTTCTCTGGAAACACCATATATTTT. Its translation is CASSSAGTFSGNTIYF.

V is TRBV5-1 and J is TRBJ1-4; D call uncertain. V was cut by 0 bases and J by 0 bases, with 6 bases left in between. CDR3 length: 15 amino acids. Per the germline V gene, CDR1 is SGHRS and CDR2 is YFSETQ. CDR3 sequence: CASSLGSTTNEKLFF. The CDR3 DNA is TGCGCCAGCAGCTTGGGTTCAACAACTAATGAAAAACTGTTTTTT. Together with reference TRBV5-1 and TRBJ1-4, the CDR3 gives the full variable domain: KAGVTQTPRYLIKTRGQQVTLSCSPISGHRSVSWYQQTPGQGLQFLFEYFSETQRNKGNFPGRFSGRQFSNSRSEMNVSTLELGDSALYLCASSLGSTTNEKLFFGSGTQLSVL.

The chain recombines TRBV7-2 with TRBJ1-1, with TRBD1 as a possible D gene (6 bases). The CDR3 has 15 amino acids. V dropped 1 base and J dropped 1 base, with 10 bases sitting between them. CDR1 is SGHTA and CDR2 is FQGNSA in the germline V gene. The DNA for the CDR3 is TGTGCCAGCAGCTTAGTCGAACAGGGGAACACTGAAGCTTTCTTT. Protein product: CASSLVEQGNTEAFF.

The chain is built from TRBV11-3 and TRBJ2-7, with 9 bases lining up with TRBD2. The J segment lost 7 bases and the V segment lost 5 bases, leaving 6 bases of the junction unmatched. This CDR3 contains 13 residues. Per the germline V gene, CDR1 is SGHNT and CDR2 is YENEEA. The CDR3 DNA reads as TGTGCCAGCAGCGGGCGGGGGGGCCGTGAGCAGTACTTC. It is translated as CASSGRGGREQYF.

The chain links TRBV10-1 to TRBJ1-3, with 7 bases matching TRBD1. CDR3 length: 15 residues. Trimming at V came to 7 bases and at J to 0 bases, leaving 6 bases not matched to a gene. Germline V gene lookup returns CDR1 WNHNN and CDR2 SYGVQD (reference sequence). For the CDR3, the DNA is TGCGCCAGCACCGCGGGGACAGTCTCTGGAAACACCATATATTTT. This translates into CASTAGTVSGNTIYF.

V and J are TRBV5-1 and TRBJ2-2; possibly TRBD1 for D (6 bases). Deletions cut 2 bases from V and 0 bases from J, with 8 bases between. The CDR3 extends over 15 amino acids. Per germline, CDR1 SGHRS and CDR2 YFSETQ. The CDR3 spells CASSLQGPNTGELFF. The CDR3 DNA follows: TGCGCCAGCAGCTTACAGGGCCCGAACACCGGGGAGCTGTTTTTT.

The chain joins TRBV7-9 to TRBJ1-2; D is perhaps TRBD1 (5 bases). This CDR3 has 13 residues. The V gene lost 11 bases and the J gene lost 6 bases, with 19 bases spanning the gap. CDR1 and CDR2 from the germline V gene are SEHNR and FQNEAQ (reference sequence). The CDR3 is CAQGPGTGDGYTF. DNA for the CDR3: TGTGCCCAAGGACCAGGGACTGGGGATGGCTACACCTTC.

The chain recombines TRBV3-1 (or the pseudogene TRBV3-2) with TRBJ2-3, with TRBD2 matching 8 bases. The CDR3 loop spans 15 amino acids. Germline loops: CDR1 LGHDT, CDR2 YNNKEL (reference sequence). Unmatched junction bases numbered 6, after V lost 5 bases and J lost 2 bases. CDR3 in amino acids: CASSYGGEYTDTQYF. The DNA of the CDR3 is TGTGCCAGCAGCTACGGGGGGGAATACACAGATACGCAGTATTTT.

For the CDR3, the DNA is TGTGCCAGCAGCGCTACAGGGGGTCGCACAGATACGCAGTATTTT. Its protein product is CASSATGGRTDTQYF. The chain recombines TRBV9 with TRBJ2-3, with 8 positions matching TRBD1. The germline V gene has CDR1 SGDLS and CDR2 YYNGEE. The J segment lost 1 base and the V segment lost 3 bases, leaving 4 bases of the junction unmatched. This CDR3 is 15 amino acids long.

A few counts support this clone. The V call is TRBV3-1 (or the pseudogene TRBV3-2), the J call TRBJ2-7; D unresolved. Trimming shortened V by 1 base and J by 1 base, and 5 bases separated the two germline ends. The CDR3 is 13 residues long. Per the germline V gene, CDR1 is LGHDT and CDR2 is YNNKEL (reference sequence). In nucleotides, the CDR3 is TGTGCCAGCAGCCAAGTTCAATCCTACGAGCAGTACTTC. Its translation is CASSQVQSYEQYF.

This clone was seen just once. V is TRBV7-8 and J is TRBJ1-6; D perhaps matches TRBD1 (6 bases). V lost 6 bases and J 6 bases, leaving 15 bases between the germline ends. The CDR3 consists of 15 residues. Germline V gives CDR1 SGHVS, CDR2 FQNEAQ. The CDR3 DNA reads as TGTGCCAGCAGTCGGACAGAGGGGTTTAATTCACCCCTCCACTTT. This translates into CASSRTEGFNSPLHF.

The J gene is TRBJ2-7, the V gene TRBV28; 11 bases are a match to TRBD2. Per germline, CDR1 MDHEN and CDR2 SYDVKM. With 5 bases clipped from V and 2 bases from J, the junction kept 5 bases outside the gene matches. The CDR3 length is 15 residues. CDR3 residues: CASSTLSGRAYEQYF. For the CDR3, the DNA is TGTGCCAGCAGTACACTTAGCGGGAGGGCCTACGAGCAGTACTTC.

V and J are TRBV29-1 and TRBJ2-7, with a tentative D call TRBD2 (5 bases). Germline assignment: CDR1 SQVTM and CDR2 ANQGSEA. CDR3 length: 10 amino acids. Trimming removed 4 bases from V and 5 bases from J, with 6 bases in between. CDR3 bases: TGCAGCGTTGGAGGGAACGAGCAGTACTTC. It specifies CSVGGNEQYF.

This clone was seen only a few times. V usage is TRBV2 and J usage is TRBJ1-5; 8 bases map to TRBD1. The length of the CDR3 is 15 residues. V lost 1 base and J lost 5; bases outside the gene matches: 4. From germline, CDR1 is SNHLY and CDR2 FYNNEI. The CDR3, as DNA: TGTGCCAGCAGTGAAGGTCCAGGGGGCCATCAGCCCCAGCATTTT. Translation gives CASSEGPGGHQPQHF.

This rearrangement joins TRBV19 to TRBJ2-3; 8 positions match TRBD2. This CDR3 contains 15 residues. Unmatched junction bases numbered 5, after V lost 3 bases and J lost 3 bases. CDR1 LNHDA and CDR2 SQIVND come from the germline V gene (reference sequence). CDR3 nucleotides: TGTGCCAGTAGTATCGTTGGGACTAGGACAGATACGCAGTATTTT. It translates to CASSIVGTRTDTQYF.

The J gene is TRBJ2-7, the V gene TRBV5-1; D gene uncertain. This CDR3 has 15 amino acids. Trimming pared 1 base from V and 6 bases from J, leaving 17 bases between. Per the germline V gene, CDR1 is SGHRS and CDR2 is YFSETQ. CDR3 sequence: CASSLLETRSGEQYF. CDR3 sequence (DNA): TGCGCCAGCAGCTTGCTGGAGACCCGAAGTGGCGAGCAGTACTTC.

This clone was seen at least ten times. The chain is built from TRBV29-1 and TRBJ2-1; tentative D call: TRBD1 (5 bases). V was cut by 1 base and J by 6 bases, with 10 bases left in between. Germline-derived CDR1 and CDR2 are SQVTM and ANQGSEA. CDR3 length: 13 residues. DNA of the CDR3: TGCAGCGTTGAAGGGAGACAGCTCAATGAGCAGTTCTTC. Its translation is CSVEGRQLNEQFF.

The chain couples TRBV5-1 to TRBJ1-3; no clear D. With 4 bases removed from V and 2 bases from J, the gap between germline ends came to 10 bases. Germline V CDR1 and CDR2: SGHRS, YFSETQ. The CDR3 runs 14 residues. The CDR3 DNA is TGCGCCAGCAGCGGGGAGGGCCCTGGAAACACCATATATTTT. Its protein product is CASSGEGPGNTIYF.

The chain carries TRBV9 and TRBJ2-7, with D maybe TRBD1 (6 bases). Germline CDR1 SGDLS, CDR2 YYNGEE. CDR3 length: 16 amino acids. V gave up 4 bases and J gave up 5 bases, with 22 bases separating them. CDR3 loop: CASSKTTGTPGNEQYF. CDR3 sequence (DNA): TGTGCCAGCAGCAAAACCACCGGGACACCAGGCAACGAGCAGTACTTC.

The CDR3 spells CATGIPGGGTGANVLTF. CDR3 sequence (DNA): TGTGCCACCGGAATCCCGGGTGGGGGCACTGGGGCCAACGTCCTGACTTTC. The rearrangement links TRBV24-1 to TRBJ2-6; a weak D match, TRBD1 (6 bases). The V end lost 9 bases, the J end lost 2 bases, and 19 bases lay between the germline ends. Germline V CDR1 and CDR2: KGHDR, SFDVKD. The length of the CDR3 is 17 residues.

The chain uses TRBV27 and TRBJ2-7, with TRBD1 identical over 7 bases. The V gene end was trimmed by 6 bases and the J gene end by 4 bases; junction bases not matched to a gene: 9. From germline, CDR1 is MNHEY and CDR2 SMNVEV (reference sequence). The CDR3 is 14 residues long. The CDR3 DNA reads TGTGCCAGCAGCCCCCTGACAGGGTGGTACGAGCAGTACTTC. Translation: CASSPLTGWYEQYF.

The J gene is TRBJ2-7, the V gene TRBV2, with 8 bases fitting TRBD2. The J segment lost 4 bases and the V segment lost 10 bases, leaving 9 bases of the junction unmatched. The CDR3 has 13 amino acids. The germline CDR1 and CDR2 sequences are SNHLY and FYNNEI. Written as DNA, the CDR3 is TGTGCCACCTCGACCGGGACTAGATACGAGCAGTACTTC. This codes for CATSTGTRYEQYF.

The rearrangement uses TRBV30 and TRBJ1-1; 7 bases line up with TRBD1. V lost 6 bases, J lost 3 bases, and 10 bases stayed unmatched. Germline V CDR1 and CDR2: GTSNPN, SVGIG (reference sequence). The CDR3 sequence is 14 residues long. In nucleotides, the CDR3 is TGTGCCTGCACGACAGGGTCTGCATACACTGAAGCTTTCTTT. Encoded protein: CACTTGSAYTEAFF.

The CDR3 reads CASSQDKWTGRTEAFF. Here the CDR3 DNA reads TGCGCCAGCAGCCAAGATAAATGGACAGGGCGGACTGAAGCTTTCTTT. The V and J genes are TRBV4-3 and TRBJ1-1, with TRBD1 identical over 8 bases. Germline CDR1 LGHNA, CDR2 YSLEER. The V gene end was trimmed by 0 bases and the J gene end by 5 bases; junction bases not matched to a gene: 8. This CDR3 contains 16 residues.

The chain uses TRBV19 and TRBJ1-5; 8 bases map to TRBD1. Trimming cost V 4 bases and J 3 bases; bases outside gene matches: 5. The V gene's germline CDR1 is LNHDA and CDR2 SQIVND (reference sequence). The CDR3 covers 15 residues. The CDR3 bases are TGTGCCAGTAGTACTCCGACAGGGGTCAATCAGCCCCAGCATTTT. This translates into CASSTPTGVNQPQHF.

The CDR3 DNA sequence: TGTGCCAGCAGCCCCAGGGGGGTTAGCAATCAGCCCCAGCATTTT. It specifies CASSPRGVSNQPQHF. J is TRBJ1-5 and V is TRBV6-6, with 7 nucleotides matching TRBD1. CDR3 length: 15 amino acids. V was clipped by 6 bases and J by 0 bases; unmatched bases: 5. Germline values: CDR1 MNHNY, CDR2 SVGAGI (reference sequence).

V usage is TRBV29-1 and J usage is TRBJ2-7; maybe TRBD1 (6 bases). This CDR3 comprises 13 residues. From germline, CDR1 is SQVTM and CDR2 ANQGSEA. The germline V and J ends were trimmed by 5 bases and 0 bases, with 11 bases remaining between them. The CDR3 DNA reads TGCAGCGTTCCTAGGGGGATCTCCTACGAGCAGTACTTC. It encodes CSVPRGISYEQYF.

The chain employs TRBV7-2 and TRBJ2-1; 10 positions match TRBD2. The CDR3 extends over 15 amino acids. J lost 4 bases, V lost 5 bases, and 5 bases had no gene match. Germline lookup yields CDR1 SGHTA and CDR2 FQGNSA. The DNA for the CDR3 is TGTGCCAGCAGCCAAACTAGCGGGGAATACAATGAGCAGTTCTTC. This gives the protein CASSQTSGEYNEQFF.

The chain uses TRBV28 and TRBJ2-1; maybe TRBD1 (6 bases). V lost 8 bases, J lost 4 bases, and 12 bases lay in between. This CDR3 comprises 13 residues. Germline V gene data show CDR1 as MDHEN and CDR2 as SYDVKM. As DNA, the CDR3 is TGTGCCAGCTCTTTGGACAGTTACAATGAGCAGTTCTTC. It specifies CASSLDSYNEQFF.